These 31 T cell receptor beta chains originate from one sample sequenced in a study of T cells in Graves' hyperthyroidism and ophthalmopathy. It was RNA transcripts that yielded the amplified TCR beta CDR3 regions. Carried out on the TCR CDR3, a first-round RT-PCR used the HTBI primer set. In TCRdb, the multiplex PCR reads were re-called with MiXCR into one record per CDR3 protein. Here the sample spans under 350,000 distinct CDR3 sequences, roughly a fifth being singletons. Sequencing was carried out using blood. Receptor source: a woman between 45 and 65 years old with Graves' hyperthyroidism.

This clonotype was seen many times. This CDR3 reads CSARDTRTGKETQYF. In nucleotides, the CDR3 is TGCAGTGCTAGAGATACAAGGACAGGGAAGGAGACCCAGTACTTC. The rearrangement uses TRBV20-1 and TRBJ2-5, with 8 bases matching TRBD1. CDR1 is DFQATT, CDR2 SNEGSKA, per germline (reference sequence). This CDR3 contains 15 residues. After removal of 0 bases from V and 5 bases from J, the junction contained 8 bases not matched to a gene.

This clonotype appeared many times. The genes are TRBV4-2 and TRBJ2-7, with TRBD2 matching over 9 bases. The length of the CDR3 is 15 residues. Germline trimming cut 0 bases from V and 6 bases from J; bases unmatched to any gene: 6. Germline assignment: CDR1 LGHNA and CDR2 YNFKEQ. The DNA for the CDR3 is TGTGCCAGCAGCCAAGATCTGCGGGAGGGTAGCGAGCAGTACTTC. This sequence encodes CASSQDLREGSEQYF.

This sequence joins TRBV6-1 and TRBJ1-1; no clear D gene. With 3 bases removed from V and 1 base from J, the gap between germline ends came to 12 bases. The CDR3 is made up of 15 amino acids. Germline lookup yields CDR1 MNHNS and CDR2 SASEGT. Here the CDR3 reads CASSDTGRSNTEAFF. In DNA, the CDR3 is TGTGCCAGCAGTGATACCGGGAGATCGAACACTGAAGCTTTCTTT.

This clonotype occurred once. A much larger clone is a single base away; this may be a read error. The rearrangement uses TRBV20-1 and TRBJ1-3; tentatively, D is TRBD1 (5 bases). Germline CDR1 and CDR2: DFQATT and SNEGSKA (reference sequence). The CDR3 is made up of 13 amino acids. Trimming removed 5 bases from V and 4 bases from J, with 12 bases in between. The CDR3: CSAGSKGGNTIYF. Written as DNA, the CDR3 is TGCAGTGCTGGTTCCAAGGGGGGAAACACCATATATTTT.

The V call is TRBV27, the J call TRBJ2-1, with 7 bases lining up with TRBD2. CDR1 is MNHEY and CDR2 is SMNVEV in the germline V gene (reference sequence). The CDR3 consists of 14 residues. V trimming: 6 bases; J trimming: 4 bases; junction bases outside the gene matches: 6. This chain's CDR3 is CASRELSGYNEQFF. The CDR3, as DNA: TGTGCCAGCAGAGAACTTAGCGGGTACAATGAGCAGTTCTTC.

Details on this clonotype: At one boundary the junction diverges from the germline segment, which might be a read error. The chain uses TRBV7-2 and TRBJ1-5; D not resolved. The CDR3 extends over 14 amino acids. CDR1 and CDR2 from the germline V gene are SGHTA and FQGNSA. Here the CDR3 reads CASSLGQSIQPQHF. CDR3 bases: TGTGCCAGCAGTTTAGGGCAGTCGATTCAGCCCCAGCATTTT.

In this sample, this clonotype turned up many times. The chain joins TRBV28 to TRBJ2-7; 8 bases line up with TRBD1. This CDR3 has 13 amino acids. The trim removed 6 bases at V and 3 bases at J, leaving 4 bases unmatched. Germline V CDR1 and CDR2: MDHEN, SYDVKM. The CDR3 DNA reads as TGTGCCAGCAGAACAGGGGGTGGCTACGAGCAGTACTTC. This translates into CASRTGGGYEQYF.

This clonotype was observed at least ten times. The V gene is TRBV24-1, the J gene TRBJ2-1; a weak D match, TRBD2 (5 bases). V was trimmed by 1 base and J by 2 bases, leaving 11 bases between them. The CDR3 loop spans 16 amino acids. Germline V gene lookup returns CDR1 KGHDR and CDR2 SFDVKD. Here the CDR3 reads CATSDFPGKTYNEQFF. In DNA, the CDR3 is TGTGCCACCAGTGATTTCCCGGGAAAAACCTACAATGAGCAGTTCTTC.

This clonotype was recorded many times. CDR3 DNA sequence: TGTGCCATCATCAAACAGGGAGGAACTGAAGCTTTCTTT. Protein: CAIIKQGGTEAFF. This rearrangement joins TRBV10-3 to TRBJ1-1, with TRBD1 as a possible D gene (6 bases). The CDR3 runs to 13 residues. V gave up 7 bases and J gave up 5 bases, with 14 bases separating them. Germline V gene data show CDR1 as ENHRY and CDR2 as SYGVKD.

The CDR3 here is CASRFSSGSDEQYF. The CDR3 nucleotides are TGTGCCAGCAGGTTTTCTAGCGGGAGCGACGAGCAGTACTTC. The chain joins TRBV12-3 or TRBV12-4 to TRBJ2-7, with TRBD2 matching over 10 bases. Unmatched junction bases numbered 7, after V lost 6 bases and J lost 5 bases. This CDR3 is built from 14 residues.

The chain recombines TRBV6-1 with TRBJ2-3; D is unclear. Per the germline V gene, CDR1 is MNHNS and CDR2 is SASEGT. This CDR3 spans 11 amino acids. With 10 bases removed from V and 0 bases from J, the gap between germline ends came to 5 bases. The CDR3 nucleotides are TGTGCCACCACTAGCACAGATACGCAGTATTTT. Its translation: CATTSTDTQYF.

This clonotype was observed many times. This chain joins TRBV24-1 and TRBJ2-1, with a possible D match to TRBD1 (5 bases). CDR1 and CDR2 from the germline V gene are KGHDR and SFDVKD. The CDR3 has 14 residues. Trimming took off 0 bases at V and 9 bases at J, with 11 bases between the two ends. DNA for the CDR3: TGTGCCACCAGTGATTTGCAAAATAGGGGTGAGCAGTTCTTC. This encodes CATSDLQNRGEQFF.

This rearrangement joins TRBV28 to TRBJ2-5; the D gene is possibly TRBD1 (6 bases). V was cut by 3 bases and J by 5 bases, with 22 bases left in between. This CDR3 is 17 amino acids long. Germline CDR1 MDHEN, CDR2 SYDVKM. This chain's CDR3 is CASSFPTGKAIGETQYF. Here the CDR3 DNA reads TGTGCCAGCAGTTTCCCCACAGGGAAGGCGATAGGGGAGACCCAGTACTTC.

There are a few counts of this clonotype. The chain combines TRBV10-3 with TRBJ1-3; D might be TRBD1 (6 bases). The CDR3 covers 14 residues. Germline V CDR1 and CDR2: ENHRY, SYGVKD. V lost 4 bases, J lost 3 bases, and 10 bases lay in between. The CDR3 spells CAISGSGVGNTIYF. DNA of the CDR3: TGTGCCATCAGTGGATCAGGGGTTGGAAACACCATATATTTT.

This clonotype was seen at least ten times. The V and J genes are TRBV11-1 and TRBJ2-1, with D possibly being TRBD1 or TRBD2 (5 bases each). V was cut by 6 bases and J by 5 bases, with 14 bases left in between. The CDR3 totals 14 residues. Germline CDR1 and CDR2: SGHAT and FQDESV (reference sequence). Written as DNA, the CDR3 is TGTGCCAGCAGGCGGGCAGGGCTGGACAATGAGCAGTTCTTC. Its protein is CASRRAGLDNEQFF.

This chain links TRBV24-1 with TRBJ2-2; 8 bases are a match to TRBD1. Germline values: CDR1 KGHDR, CDR2 SFDVKD. The CDR3 length is 16 residues. V lost 5 bases, J lost 6 bases, and 10 bases stayed unmatched. CDR3 amino acids: CATSGRKDRAPGELFF. The CDR3 DNA follows: TGTGCCACCAGTGGGAGGAAGGACAGGGCCCCCGGGGAGCTGTTTTTT.

This clonotype was counted many times. This sequence joins TRBV20-1 and TRBJ2-2, with D possibly being TRBD1 (5 bases). V lost 2 bases to trimming and J lost 10 bases, with 8 bases between them. Germline CDR1 is DFQATT and CDR2 is SNEGSKA (reference sequence). The CDR3 covers 11 residues. The CDR3 sequence is CSARQGEELFF. For the CDR3, the DNA is TGCAGTGCTAGACAGGGCGAGGAGCTGTTTTTT.

This clonotype has a handful of counts. The chain employs TRBV6-1 and TRBJ2-1; 8 positions agree with TRBD1. With 6 bases clipped from V and 2 bases from J, the junction kept 0 bases outside the gene matches. The germline CDR1 and CDR2 sequences are MNHNS and SASEGT. This CDR3 contains 13 residues. CDR3 in amino acids: CASRGQAYNEQFF. Written as DNA, the CDR3 is TGTGCCAGCAGGGGACAGGCCTACAATGAGCAGTTCTTC.

This clonotype was picked up a small number of times. The J gene is TRBJ1-1, the V gene TRBV27; no clear D. V was trimmed by 8 bases and J by 1 base, leaving 8 bases between them. Germline-derived CDR1 and CDR2 are MNHEY and SMNVEV (reference sequence). The CDR3 has 12 residues. The CDR3: CASLAGNTEAFF. The CDR3 nucleotides are TGTGCCAGCTTAGCGGGGAACACTGAAGCTTTCTTT.

The J gene is TRBJ2-7, the V gene TRBV7-2; D may match TRBD1 or TRBD2 (5 bases each). Germline CDR1 SGHTA, CDR2 FQGNSA. V was trimmed by 4 bases and J by 1 base, leaving 11 bases between them. The CDR3 contains 14 residues. CDR3 nucleotide sequence: TGTGCCAGCAGCTACGGGACGGCTTCCTACGAGCAGTACTTC. Its protein is CASSYGTASYEQYF.

This clonotype was counted a few times. The chain combines TRBV6-5 with TRBJ1-3; 9 bases are shared with TRBD1. The CDR3 loop spans 16 amino acids. The germline V gene has CDR1 MNHEY and CDR2 SVGAGI. V lost 2 bases to trimming and J lost 0 bases; unmatched junction nucleotides: 2. The CDR3 here is CASSYGTGLSGNTIYF. The CDR3 coding sequence is TGTGCCAGCAGTTACGGGACAGGGCTCTCTGGAAACACCATATATTTT.

This chain joins TRBV5-1 and TRBJ2-5; 11 bases map to TRBD2. The CDR3 runs to 15 residues. Germline values: CDR1 SGHRS, CDR2 YFSETQ. V was pared by 4 bases and J by 5 bases, with 7 bases of the junction left unmatched. The CDR3 nucleotides read TGCGCCAGCAGCCAACTAGCGGGAGAAGGGGAGACCCAGTACTTC. Translating gives CASSQLAGEGETQYF.

This clonotype appeared many times. This rearrangement joins TRBV20-1 to TRBJ2-3; a weak D match, TRBD2 (6 bases). The CDR3 has 14 amino acids. Germline assignment: CDR1 DFQATT and CDR2 SNEGSKA (reference sequence). The ends were cut back, 6 bases at V and 1 base at J, with 14 bases in the middle. CDR3 sequence (DNA): TGCAGTGCGCCGACCGGGACTGGCACAGATACGCAGTATTTT. It codes for CSAPTGTGTDTQYF.

This clonotype has a handful of counts. The genes are TRBV20-1 and TRBJ1-1; tentative D call: TRBD1 (5 bases). V dropped 0 bases and J dropped 6 bases, with 11 bases sitting between them. The CDR3 has 13 residues. Germline CDR1 and CDR2: DFQATT and SNEGSKA (reference sequence). CDR3 in DNA: TGCAGTGCTAGAGATCCCGACAGAGCTGAAGCTTTCTTT. This codes for CSARDPDRAEAFF.

The table lists this clonotype with many counts. The chain joins TRBV6-1 to TRBJ1-1; unclear D gene. The CDR3 spans 13 residues. Germline loops: CDR1 MNHNS, CDR2 SASEGT. The germline V and J ends were trimmed by 2 bases and 1 base, with 5 bases remaining between them. This CDR3 reads CASSELPNTEAFF. The CDR3 DNA follows: TGTGCCAGCAGTGAACTGCCGAACACTGAAGCTTTCTTT.

This clonotype was observed once. V gene TRBV24-1 combines with J gene TRBJ2-3, with D unresolved. Trimming shortened V by 6 bases and J by 1 base, and 4 bases separated the two germline ends. CDR1 is KGHDR, CDR2 SFDVKD, per germline. This CDR3 comprises 12 residues. This CDR3 reads CATSSRTDTQYF. Here the CDR3 DNA reads TGTGCCACCAGTTCCCGCACAGATACGCAGTATTTT.

The sample holds many counts of this clonotype. The chain links TRBV12-3 or TRBV12-4 to TRBJ1-1; D call uncertain. V dropped 7 bases and J dropped 0 bases, with 6 bases sitting between them. The CDR3 totals 12 residues. Written as DNA, the CDR3 is TGTGCCAGCAAGGTTCTGAACACTGAAGCTTTCTTT. Translating it yields CASKVLNTEAFF.

This clonotype came up a few times. The chain has TRBV24-1 and TRBJ2-3, with 12 nucleotides matching TRBD2. V lost 5 bases and J lost 7; bases outside the gene matches: 9. CDR3 length: 16 residues. Looked up from germline, CDR1 is KGHDR and CDR2 is SFDVKD. CDR3 coding DNA: TGTGCCACCAGTGGCCCACTAGCGGGGGGTGGGTATACGCAGTATTTT. It encodes CATSGPLAGGGYTQYF.

This clonotype was observed at least ten times. The chain carries TRBV7-3 and TRBJ2-3; 10 nucleotides line up with TRBD2. This CDR3 is 16 amino acids long. V shed 5 bases and J 4 bases; nucleotides not matched to a gene: 9. Germline lookup yields CDR1 SGHTA and CDR2 FQGTGA. CDR3 nucleotide sequence: TGTGCCAGCAGCAAGGGGGGTAGCGGGAGGTCAGATACGCAGTATTTT. The encoded protein is CASSKGGSGRSDTQYF. Filled out from reference TRBV7-3 and TRBJ2-3, the complete variable domain reads GAGVSQTPSNKVTEKGKYVELRCDPISGHTALYWYRQSLGQGPEFLIYFQGTGAADDSGLPNDRFFAVRPEGSVSTLKIQRTERGDSAVYLCASSKGGSGRSDTQYFGPGTRLTVL.

This clonotype was counted at least ten times. V is TRBV2 and J is TRBJ1-3; perhaps TRBD1 as D (5 bases). With 5 bases removed from V and 2 bases from J, the gap between germline ends came to 10 bases. This CDR3 comprises 14 residues. Looked up from germline, CDR1 is SNHLY and CDR2 is FYNNEI. For the CDR3, the DNA is TGTGCCAGCAGTATCCCACAGGCTGGAAACACCATATATTTT. It encodes CASSIPQAGNTIYF.

The genes are TRBV5-6 and TRBJ1-1; D remains ambiguous. The CDR3 is 14 amino acids. V was pared by 0 bases and J by 0 bases, with 6 bases between. CDR1 is SGHDT, CDR2 YYEEEE, per germline. The CDR3 nucleotides are TGTGCCAGCAGCTTGGAGGTCCTGAACACTGAAGCTTTCTTT. As protein: CASSLEVLNTEAFF.